The 21 T cell receptor beta chains below come from one sample, sequenced in a study of CD8 T cells in Susac syndrome. RNA was extracted with the RNeasy kit, and a quantity of about 0.45 to 1 ug was reverse transcribed using random hexamers. Using its own MiXCR run on the immunoSEQ multiplex PCR reads, TCRdb lists one record per CDR3 protein. The sample holds 120,000 or so distinct CDR3 sequences, roughly 94% seen once. The sequencing sample was made of CD4+ T cells from PBMCs. Receptors originate from a human donor with multiple sclerosis.

The chain carries TRBV20-1 and TRBJ2-2; D call uncertain. This CDR3 is 13 amino acids long. The ends were cut back, 3 bases at V and 1 base at J, with 6 bases in the middle. Germline V lookup: CDR1 DFQATT, CDR2 SNEGSKA (reference sequence). The CDR3: CSASEVNTGELFF. In DNA, the CDR3 is TGCAGTGCTAGCGAGGTGAACACCGGGGAGCTGTTTTTT.

The chain is built from TRBV14 and TRBJ2-5; 8 bases are shared with TRBD2. The J segment lost 6 bases and the V segment lost 6 bases, leaving 9 bases of the junction unmatched. The germline V gene encodes CDR1 SGHDN and CDR2 FVKESK. The CDR3 spans 14 residues. The CDR3 DNA reads as TGTGCCAGCAGTCTCGGGGGGGCCGGAAAGACCCAGTACTTC. Residues: CASSLGGAGKTQYF. Combining the CDR3 with reference TRBV14 and TRBJ2-5 gives the whole variable domain EAGVTQFPSHSVIEKGQTVTLRCDPISGHDNLYWYRRVMGKEIKFLLHFVKESKQDESGMPNNRFLAERTGGTYSTLKVQPAELEDSGVYFCASSLGGAGKTQYFGPGTRLLVL.

A single count supports this clonotype. The chain has TRBV30 and TRBJ2-1; 11 bases line up with TRBD1. V lost 3 bases and J lost 6; bases outside the gene matches: 4. CDR3 length: 14 residues. The V gene's germline CDR1 is GTSNPN and CDR2 SVGIG (reference sequence). This CDR3 is CAWSPGTGGNEQFF. DNA for the CDR3: TGTGCCTGGAGCCCCGGGACAGGGGGCAATGAGCAGTTCTTC.

The rearrangement uses TRBV19 and TRBJ1-1; D call uncertain. Germline CDR1 reads LNHDA; CDR2 reads SQIVND (reference sequence). The CDR3 loop spans 15 amino acids. V was shortened by 3 bases and J by 1 base, with 12 bases between the two germline ends. In DNA, the CDR3 is TGTGCCAGTAGTATCGTCCGGACTGGGAACACTGAAGCTTTCTTT. Its translation: CASSIVRTGNTEAFF.

This rearrangement joins TRBV12-3 or TRBV12-4 to TRBJ1-1; D might be TRBD1 (5 bases). V was pared by 4 bases and J by 5 bases, with 11 bases between. This CDR3 has 13 residues. The CDR3 DNA reads as TGTGCCAGCAGTTGGGACCCGGGGACTGAAGCTTTCTTT. Its translation is CASSWDPGTEAFF.

The CDR3 DNA sequence: TGCAGTGCTAGAGACGGGGGGGCCTGGGATGAGCAGTTCTTC. Protein product: CSARDGGAWDEQFF. The chain joins TRBV20-1 to TRBJ2-1; TRBD2 matches 8 bases. After removal of 0 bases from V and 8 bases from J, the junction contained 6 bases not matched to a gene. Germline V gives CDR1 DFQATT, CDR2 SNEGSKA (reference sequence). The CDR3 runs 14 residues.

This clonotype was found once. The V call is TRBV12-3 or TRBV12-4, the J call TRBJ2-3; D not resolved. The CDR3 spans 13 residues. Trimming cost V 6 bases and J 1 base, with 8 bases left between them. The DNA for the CDR3 is TGTGCCAGCAGCACCGGGCGCACAGATACGCAGTATTTT. Protein: CASSTGRTDTQYF.

The chain links TRBV24-1 to TRBJ2-1; D perhaps matches TRBD2 (6 bases). The V gene lost 9 bases and the J gene lost 0 bases, with 8 bases spanning the gap. CDR1 KGHDR and CDR2 SFDVKD come from the germline V gene. The CDR3 sequence is 13 residues long. Written as DNA, the CDR3 is TGTGCCACCCGGGGGAGCTCCTACAATGAGCAGTTCTTC. Translating gives CATRGSSYNEQFF.

The CDR3, as DNA: TGTGCCTGGAGTGTCACGGTGGGAGGCTACACCTTC. Translated, it gives CAWSVTVGGYTF. This sequence joins TRBV30 and TRBJ1-2; D not certain. The CDR3 sequence is 12 residues long. CDR1 and CDR2 from the germline V gene are GTSNPN and SVGIG (reference sequence). Between the trimmed V and J ends, which lost 0 bases and 8 bases, there was a span of 10 bases.

The CDR3 DNA sequence: TGCGCCAGCAGCTTGGCCGAGGGACAGCAGTACGAGCAGTACTTC. Its protein product is CASSLAEGQQYEQYF. The genes are TRBV5-1 and TRBJ2-7; TRBD1 agrees at 7 bases. The CDR3 has 15 amino acids. Per germline, CDR1 SGHRS and CDR2 YFSETQ. The V and J ends lost 0 bases and 4 bases, in that order; junction bases with no gene match: 7.

The V call is TRBV5-1, the J call TRBJ2-7; 10 bases agree with TRBD1. Germline V gene data show CDR1 as SGHRS and CDR2 as YFSETQ. V lost 0 bases to trimming and J lost 4 bases; unmatched junction nucleotides: 4. The CDR3 loop spans 15 amino acids. The CDR3 nucleotides read TGCGCCAGCAGCTTGGAGACAGGGGGCAGGTACGAGCAGTACTTC. Residues: CASSLETGGRYEQYF.

V usage is TRBV27 and J usage is TRBJ1-1, with a tentative D call TRBD1 (5 bases). The CDR3 has 22 residues. V was cut by 6 bases and J by 0 bases, with 35 bases left in between. Germline lookup yields CDR1 MNHEY and CDR2 SMNVEV (reference sequence). The CDR3 region is CASSRSMGGTGTINLMNTEAFF. CDR3 nucleotides: TGTGCCAGCAGCCGATCTATGGGAGGGACGGGCACCATCAACCTCATGAACACTGAAGCTTTCTTT.

This sequence joins TRBV27 and TRBJ1-1, with unresolved D. The germline V and J ends were trimmed by 5 bases and 6 bases, with 13 bases remaining between them. Per the germline V gene, CDR1 is MNHEY and CDR2 is SMNVEV (reference sequence). The CDR3 has 13 residues. CDR3 in DNA: TGTGCCAGCAGTCAGACACCGACCCCTGAAGCTTTCTTT. As protein: CASSQTPTPEAFF.

The chain is built from TRBV30 and TRBJ1-3, with D hard to call. In germline, CDR1 is GTSNPN, CDR2 SVGIG (reference sequence). This CDR3 has 13 residues. V was pared by 2 bases and J by 3 bases, with 8 bases between. The CDR3 is CAWSTRGGNTIYF. The CDR3 DNA reads TGTGCCTGGAGTACCCGTGGTGGAAACACCATATATTTT.

The chain is built from TRBV20-1 and TRBJ2-3; a possible D gene is TRBD2 (6 bases). The CDR3 consists of 17 residues. V was pared by 3 bases and J by 4 bases, with 23 bases between. Germline CDR1 and CDR2: DFQATT and SNEGSKA (reference sequence). This chain's CDR3 is CSASLSAGRRGSDTQYF. The CDR3 region has the DNA TGCAGTGCTAGCCTCTCAGCCGGGAGAAGGGGATCAGATACGCAGTATTTT.

This chain uses TRBV7-2 with TRBJ2-2; D is uncertain. Per germline, CDR1 SGHTA and CDR2 FQGNSA. The CDR3 runs 14 residues. Trimming removed 3 bases at V and 3 bases at J, with 8 bases between. The CDR3 loop reads CASSFDTDTGELFF. The CDR3 region has the DNA TGTGCCAGCAGCTTTGACACCGACACCGGGGAGCTGTTTTTT.

The rearrangement links TRBV3-1 to TRBJ1-1; the match to TRBD1 covers 11 bases. This CDR3 contains 15 residues. The trim removed 6 bases at V and 3 bases at J, leaving 6 bases unmatched. Looked up from germline, CDR1 is LGHDT and CDR2 is YNNKEL (reference sequence). In DNA form, the CDR3 reads TGTGCCAGCAGGGAGGACAGGGGGCGCGACACTGAAGCTTTCTTT. Translating it yields CASREDRGRDTEAFF. Variable domain in full (rest from reference TRBV3-1 and TRBJ1-1): DTAVSQTPKYLVTQMGNDKSIKCEQNLGHDTMYWYKQDSKKFLKIMFSYNNKELIINETVPNRFSPKSPDKAHLNLHINSLELGDSAVYFCASREDRGRDTEAFFGQGTRLTVV.

The J gene is TRBJ1-5, the V gene TRBV27; D gene uncertain. This CDR3 has 10 amino acids. CDR1 MNHEY and CDR2 SMNVEV come from the germline V gene (reference sequence). V was trimmed by 10 bases and J by 9 bases, leaving 10 bases between them. The chain's CDR3 is CATPRWPQHF. CDR3 in DNA: TGTGCCACCCCGCGGTGGCCCCAGCATTTT.

This chain links TRBV10-3 with TRBJ1-1, with 7 positions matching TRBD1. Germline V CDR1 and CDR2: ENHRY, SYGVKD. After removal of 10 bases from V and 1 base from J, the junction contained 6 bases not matched to a gene. The CDR3 contains 13 residues. The CDR3 loop is CASNRDRNTEAFF. CDR3 coding DNA: TGTGCCAGTAACCGGGACAGGAACACTGAAGCTTTCTTT.

This chain connects TRBV12-3 or TRBV12-4 to TRBJ2-5; D unclear. Trimming stripped 8 bases from V and 5 bases from J, with 9 bases between. This CDR3 comprises 11 residues. The CDR3 coding sequence is TGTGCCAGCGCCCGAAGGGAGACCCAGTACTTC. It translates to CASARRETQYF.

This chain joins TRBV6-5 and TRBJ2-7, with D hard to call. This CDR3 spans 13 amino acids. CDR1 and CDR2 (germline): MNHEY, SVGAGI. V dropped 8 bases and J dropped 4 bases, with 15 bases sitting between them. CDR3 in DNA: TGTGCCAGCGCCTTGGGCCTCCAATACGAGCAGTACTTC. Protein: CASALGLQYEQYF.